Shown below are 22 T cell receptor beta chains from a single sample sequenced in a study of blood T cells in healthy people across ages. Sample-barcoded 5' priming and a J-beta primer mix drove a second PCR of roughly 7 to 11 cycles. Using its own MiXCR run on the 5' RACE reads, TCRdb lists one record per CDR3 protein. The sample has fewer than 900,000 distinct CDR3 sequences; roughly 34% are singletons. The sample consisted of blood. These receptors originate from a man between 18 and 29 years old in good health.

At least ten counts were recorded for this clonotype. V usage is TRBV3-1 and J usage is TRBJ2-7, with 7 bases identical to TRBD1. The germline CDR1 and CDR2 sequences are LGHDT and YNNKEL (reference sequence). This CDR3 spans 18 amino acids. Trimming removed 4 bases from V and 6 bases from J; junction bases left unmatched: 21. This chain's CDR3 is CASSPKPLDRVRLFEQYF. The CDR3 DNA reads TGTGCCAGCAGCCCCAAGCCCCTAGACAGGGTAAGGCTGTTCGAGCAGTACTTC.

This clonotype was counted between two and nine times. The chain has TRBV20-1 and TRBJ1-5; D is unclear. The CDR3 is 14 amino acids. The V gene lost 7 bases and the J gene lost 4 bases, with 17 bases spanning the gap. CDR1 DFQATT and CDR2 SNEGSKA come from the germline V gene (reference sequence). The CDR3 loop reads CSVGLWNSNQPQHF. In DNA form, the CDR3 reads TGCAGTGTAGGCCTGTGGAACAGTAATCAGCCCCAGCATTTT.

This clonotype has only a few counts. The rearrangement uses TRBV3-1 and TRBJ2-5, with a tentative D call TRBD2 (6 bases). Trimming pared 1 base from V and 5 bases from J, leaving 11 bases between. Germline CDR1 and CDR2: LGHDT and YNNKEL (reference sequence). The CDR3 is 14 amino acids. The CDR3 nucleotides are TGTGCCAGCAGCCAAGTTGGAGGGCGGGAGACCCAGTACTTC. Its translation: CASSQVGGRETQYF.

This clonotype was picked up a small number of times. V gene TRBV20-1 combines with J gene TRBJ2-7; D possibly uses TRBD1 or TRBD2 (5 bases each). The germline CDR1 and CDR2 sequences are DFQATT and SNEGSKA (reference sequence). The CDR3 is 15 amino acids. Trimming took 0 bases from V and 0 from J, leaving 12 bases between them. The CDR3 protein is CSARDPGAPSYEQYF. DNA of the CDR3: TGCAGTGCTAGAGACCCCGGGGCTCCCTCCTACGAGCAGTACTTC.

This clonotype has a handful of counts. The chain carries TRBV25-1 and TRBJ1-2; tentatively, D is TRBD1 (5 bases). CDR3 size: 12 residues. Trimming took 3 bases from V and 6 from J, leaving 8 bases between them. Germline V CDR1 and CDR2: MGHDK, SYGVNS. CDR3 sequence: CASSDGGNGYTF. In nucleotides, the CDR3 is TGTGCCAGCAGTGACGGGGGTAATGGCTACACCTTC.

The J gene is TRBJ1-6, the V gene TRBV6-6; TRBD1 matches at 7 bases. Looked up from germline, CDR1 is MNHNY and CDR2 is SVGAGI (reference sequence). This CDR3 spans 16 amino acids. J lost 4 bases, V lost 5 bases, and 8 bases had no gene match. The CDR3 DNA reads TGTGCCAGCAGTAGATACGCGGGACAGTATAATTCACCCCTCCACTTT. Translation gives CASSRYAGQYNSPLHF.

This clonotype was detected only a few times. V gene TRBV7-2 combines with J gene TRBJ2-2, with 9 bases aligning to TRBD2. Germline values: CDR1 SGHTA, CDR2 FQGNSA. The V gene end was trimmed by 5 bases and the J gene end by 6 bases; junction bases not matched to a gene: 10. This CDR3 has 16 residues. The CDR3 here is CASSTEGTSNAGELFF. The CDR3 coding sequence is TGTGCCAGCAGCACAGAAGGGACTAGCAACGCCGGGGAGCTGTTTTTT.

Comment on this clonotype: A read error may explain this, as a much larger clone is one base away. The chain joins TRBV12-3 or TRBV12-4 to TRBJ2-5; a weak D match, TRBD2 (6 bases). V lost 6 bases and J 11 bases, leaving 19 bases between the germline ends. This CDR3 comprises 13 residues. The CDR3, as DNA: TGTGCCAGCAGCCCCGCGGAGGGATGGGAGCAGTACTTC. Its translation: CASSPAEGWEQYF.

The chain links TRBV9 to TRBJ2-4, with D possibly TRBD1 on 6 matching bases. The CDR3 is 15 amino acids. Per the germline V gene, CDR1 is SGDLS and CDR2 is YYNGEE. Trimming removed 2 bases from V and 13 bases from J, with 22 bases in between. The CDR3 spells CASSVDRTNYNEQYF. CDR3 nucleotide sequence: TGTGCCAGCAGCGTGGACAGAACCAATTACAATGAGCAGTACTTC. Complete variable domain (other parts from reference TRBV9 and TRBJ2-4): DSGVTQTPKHLITATGQRVTLRCSPRSGDLSVYWYQQSLDQGLQFLIQYYNGEERAKGNILERFSAQQFPDLHSELNLSSLELGDSALYFCASSVDRTNYNEQYFGAGTRLSVL.

The chain links TRBV7-9 to TRBJ2-7; D is undetermined. Trimming shortened V by 4 bases and J by 3 bases, and 19 bases separated the two germline ends. Germline V CDR1 and CDR2: SEHNR, FQNEAQ (reference sequence). The CDR3 is 16 residues long. The DNA for the CDR3 is TGTGCCAGCAGCTCCCCCGGACGAGTTGAAAACTACGAGCAGTACTTC. Encoded protein: CASSSPGRVENYEQYF.

A remark on this clonotype: A much larger clone sits a single nucleotide away, making a read error possible. This sequence joins TRBV12-3 or TRBV12-4 and TRBJ2-3; tentatively, D is TRBD1 or TRBD2 (6 bases each). The CDR3 spans 15 residues. V gave up 3 bases and J gave up 4 bases, with 14 bases separating them. The CDR3 spells CASSLMGGGADTQYF. CDR3 bases: TGTGCCAGCAGTTTGATGGGGGGCGGCGCAGATACGCAGTATTTT.

In regard to this clonotype: Germline is not matched at one junction end, which may reflect a read error. This chain uses TRBV4-3 with TRBJ1-1; TRBD1 matches 12 bases. The CDR3 runs 18 residues. Per the germline V gene, CDR1 is LGHNA and CDR2 is YSLEER. CDR3 region: CASSQEGRDRGRNTGAFF. The DNA for the CDR3 is TGCGCCAGCAGCCAAGAGGGTAGGGACAGGGGGCGAAACACTGGAGCTTTCTTT.

Concerning this clonotype itself: This clone may be a read error of a much larger clone one base away. This rearrangement joins TRBV12-3 or TRBV12-4 to TRBJ2-1; D ambiguous. The J call is in doubt because the DNA end fits TRBJ2-7 better. This CDR3 contains 15 residues. CDR3 sequence: CASSSRTQPPYEQYF. As DNA, the CDR3 is TGTGCCAGCAGTTCGCGGACGCAACCTCCCTACGAGCAGTACTTC.

CDR3 bases: TGTGCCAGCAGCTTATGGCTTAGCGCAGATACGCAGTATTTT. Residues: CASSLWLSADTQYF. The chain is built from TRBV7-2 and TRBJ2-3, with D maybe TRBD2 (5 bases). The CDR3 loop spans 14 amino acids. V was cut by 2 bases and J by 4 bases, with 10 bases left in between. Germline V gene lookup returns CDR1 SGHTA and CDR2 FQGNSA.

The J gene is TRBJ2-7, the V gene TRBV7-2; D may be TRBD2 (5 bases). This CDR3 is 13 amino acids long. Trimming took 6 bases from V and 1 from J, leaving 10 bases between them. CDR1 and CDR2 from the germline V gene are SGHTA and FQGNSA. CDR3 in DNA: TGTGCCAGCAGTAAGGAGGCATCCTACGAGCAGTACTTC. Encoded protein: CASSKEASYEQYF.

At least ten counts were recorded for this clonotype. The chain links TRBV6-5 to TRBJ2-5; 9 bases fit TRBD2. The CDR3 has 16 residues. V lost 6 bases to trimming and J lost 4 bases; unmatched junction nucleotides: 12. Germline V CDR1 and CDR2: MNHEY, SVGAGI. CDR3 amino acids: CASSPKTSGGAETQYF. DNA of the CDR3: TGTGCCAGCAGCCCAAAGACTAGCGGCGGCGCAGAGACCCAGTACTTC.

With respect to this clonotype: A read error is possible here, since a much larger clone lies one base away. CDR3 sequence: CASSSAPGTYNEQFF. In DNA, the CDR3 is TGTGCCAGCAGCTCCGCGCCCGGGACCTACAATGAGCAGTTCTTC. The chain combines TRBV7-2 with TRBJ2-1; perhaps TRBD2 as D (5 bases). Per the germline V gene, CDR1 is SGHTA and CDR2 is FQGNSA. The CDR3 consists of 15 residues. V dropped 4 bases and J dropped 2 bases, with 12 bases sitting between them.

Only a few counts were recorded for this clonotype. The CDR3 DNA reads TGTGCCAGCAGTTGGGGGGACAATGAGCAGTTCTTC. Protein: CASSWGDNEQFF. The gene calls are TRBV2 and TRBJ2-1, with a possible D match to TRBD2 (6 bases). V lost 5 bases to trimming and J lost 5 bases, with 7 bases between them. The CDR3 covers 12 residues. Per germline, CDR1 SNHLY and CDR2 FYNNEI. The entire variable domain, with the rest obtained from reference TRBV2 and TRBJ2-1, is as follows: EPEVTQTPSHQVTQMGQEVILRCVPISNHLYFYWYRQILGQKVEFLVSFYNNEISEKSEIFDDQFSVERPDGSNFTLKIRSTKLEDSAMYFCASSWGDNEQFFGPGTRLTVL.

This chain uses TRBV29-1 with TRBJ1-1; D is uncertain. Germline-derived CDR1 and CDR2 are SQVTM and ANQGSEA. The V gene lost 4 bases and the J gene lost 3 bases, with 12 bases spanning the gap. CDR3 size: 13 residues. Here the CDR3 reads CSVGLREDTEAFF. As DNA, the CDR3 is TGCAGCGTTGGCCTTAGGGAGGACACTGAAGCTTTCTTT.

This rearrangement joins TRBV5-1 to TRBJ2-1; 7 nucleotides line up with TRBD2. This CDR3 is built from 17 residues. CDR1 and CDR2 from the germline V gene are SGHRS and YFSETQ. V lost 0 bases, J lost 8 bases, and 14 bases stayed unmatched. CDR3 in DNA: TGCGCCAGCAGCTTGGGTCCTAGCGGAGACGACCTCGATGAGCAGTTCTTC. Protein sequence: CASSLGPSGDDLDEQFF.

This rearrangement joins TRBV12-3 or TRBV12-4 to TRBJ2-3, with D maybe TRBD2 (6 bases). The CDR3 covers 15 residues. The V and J ends lost 1 base and 0 bases respectively, with 8 bases between them. As DNA, the CDR3 is TGTGCCAGCAGTTTAGTAGCGGCTAGCACAGATACGCAGTATTTT. It codes for CASSLVAASTDTQYF.

This clonotype occurred a few times. An end of the junction does not agree with germline; a read error may underlie this. The chain couples TRBV7-8 to TRBJ1-6; D not certain. Looked up from germline, CDR1 is SGHVS and CDR2 is FQNEAQ. The CDR3 consists of 16 residues. CDR3 loop: CASSSETVFDNSPPHF. The CDR3 DNA follows: TGTGCCAGCAGCTCCGAAACAGTCTTCGATAATTCACCCCCCCACTTT.